The clone carrying this T cell receptor beta chain has a count of ten or more. Its matching antigen is unknown. One entry per CDR3 protein results from TCRdb running MiXCR on the reads. Among tens of thousands of distinct CDR3 sequences, 20% were seen once, and the ten largest hold roughly 8%. Germline loops: CDR1 SNHLY, CDR2 FYNNEI. CDR3 size: 14 residues. J was trimmed by 5 bases and V by 6 bases; bases with no gene match: 5. The sample belongs to a study of type 1 regulatory T cells. Study-level information: This in vitro CD4 product, T-allo10, is enriched for Tr1 cells and alloantigen-specific.

The study's findings and limits: Tr1 cells had a more restricted TCR repertoire than non-Tr1 cells.

This TCR derives from a human donor in good health. The specimen was cultured type 1 regulatory T (Tr1) cells, either the whole culture or a sorted fraction (not recorded which). The chain has TRBV2 and TRBJ2-1; 9 nucleotides align to TRBD1. CDR3 residues: CASRTGTGHNEQFF. The CDR3 DNA follows: TGTGCCAGCAGGACCGGGACAGGGCACAATGAGCAGTTCTTC.